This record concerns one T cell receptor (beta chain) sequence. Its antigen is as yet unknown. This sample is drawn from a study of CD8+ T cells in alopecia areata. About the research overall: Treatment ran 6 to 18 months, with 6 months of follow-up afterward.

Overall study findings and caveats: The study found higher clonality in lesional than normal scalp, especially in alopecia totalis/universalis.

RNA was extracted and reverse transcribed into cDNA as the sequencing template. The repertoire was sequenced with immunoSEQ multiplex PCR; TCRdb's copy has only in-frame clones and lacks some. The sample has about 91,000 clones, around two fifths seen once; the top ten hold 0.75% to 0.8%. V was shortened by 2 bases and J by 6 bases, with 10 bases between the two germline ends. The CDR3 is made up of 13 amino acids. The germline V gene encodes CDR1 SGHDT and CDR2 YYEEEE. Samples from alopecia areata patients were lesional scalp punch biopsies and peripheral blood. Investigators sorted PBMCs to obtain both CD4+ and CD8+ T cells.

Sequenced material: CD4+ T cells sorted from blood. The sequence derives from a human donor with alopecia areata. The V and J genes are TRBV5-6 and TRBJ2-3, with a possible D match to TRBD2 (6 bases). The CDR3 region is CASSFGGVDTQYF. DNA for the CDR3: TGTGCCAGCAGCTTCGGGGGAGTGGATACGCAGTATTTT.